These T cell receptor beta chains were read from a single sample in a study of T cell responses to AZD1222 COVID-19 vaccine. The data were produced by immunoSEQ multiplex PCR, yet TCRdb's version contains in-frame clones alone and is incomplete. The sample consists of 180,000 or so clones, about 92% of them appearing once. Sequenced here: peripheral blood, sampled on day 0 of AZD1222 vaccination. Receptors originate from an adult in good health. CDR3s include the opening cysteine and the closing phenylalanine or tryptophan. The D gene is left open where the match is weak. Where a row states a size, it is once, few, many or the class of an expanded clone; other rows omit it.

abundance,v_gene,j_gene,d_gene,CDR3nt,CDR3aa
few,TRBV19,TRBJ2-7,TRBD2,TGTGCCAGTAGCCCACTAGCGGGGGATTTATACGAGCAGTACTTC,CASSPLAGDLYEQYF
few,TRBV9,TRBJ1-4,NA,TGTGCCAGCAGCGTCCAACCCATGGGAGTTAATGAAAAACTGTTTTTT,CASSVQPMGVNEKLFF
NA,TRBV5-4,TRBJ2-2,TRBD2,TGTGCCAGCAGCTACGGACTAGCGGGAGAGAACACCGGGGAGCTGTTTTTT,CASSYGLAGENTGELFF
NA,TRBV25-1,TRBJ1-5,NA,TGTGCCAGCAGTGATCGCCCCCGGCGTGCGAGCAATCAGCCCCAGCATTTT,CASSDRPRRASNQPQHF
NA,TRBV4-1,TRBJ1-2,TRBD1,TGCGCCAGCAGCCAAGATTGGCCAGGGGGAAGCTATGGCTACACCTTC,CASSQDWPGGSYGYTF
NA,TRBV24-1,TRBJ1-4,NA,TGTGCCACCAGTGATTTAGGGCCCTCCTCGGGTAATGAAAAACTGTTTTTT,CATSDLGPSSGNEKLFF
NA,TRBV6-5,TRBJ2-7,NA,TGTGCCAGCAGGATAACAGCCGAGCAGTACTTC,CASRITAEQYF
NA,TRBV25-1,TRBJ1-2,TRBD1,TGTGCCAGCAGTGAACGGACAGGAAGGACGGGAGGCTACACCTTC,CASSERTGRTGGYTF
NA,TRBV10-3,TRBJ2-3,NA,TGTGCCACCCGAAATGTTACGCAGTATTTT,CATRNVTQYF
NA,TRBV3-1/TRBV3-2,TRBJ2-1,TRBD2,TGTGCCAGCAGCCTACTAGCGGGAGGGGACAATGAGCAGTTCTTC,CASSLLAGGDNEQFF
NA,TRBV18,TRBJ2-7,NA,TGTGCCAGCACCTCCGGGGGTGAGCAGTACTTC,CASTSGGEQYF
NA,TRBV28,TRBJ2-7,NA,TGTGCCAGCAGCCCAGGACAGAGCCGCCTTGGCTACGAGCAGTACTTC,CASSPGQSRLGYEQYF
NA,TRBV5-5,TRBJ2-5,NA,TGTGCCAGCAGCTTGGGGCCGCAAGAGACCCAGTACTTC,CASSLGPQETQYF
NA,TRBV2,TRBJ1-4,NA,TGTGCCAGCAGTGGCAGACCTAATGAAAAACTGTTTTTT,CASSGRPNEKLFF
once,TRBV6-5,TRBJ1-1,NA,TGTGCCAGCAGTTACTCGGGGGGTCGTAACACTGAAGCTTTCTTT,CASSYSGGRNTEAFF
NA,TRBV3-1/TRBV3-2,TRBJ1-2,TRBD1,TGTGCCAGCAGCCAAGCCCGGGACAGGCCCTATGGCTACACCTTC,CASSQARDRPYGYTF
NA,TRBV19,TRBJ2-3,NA,TGTGCCAGTAGTATTAGGCGAGGGGCCCCAGATACGCAGTATTTT,CASSIRRGAPDTQYF
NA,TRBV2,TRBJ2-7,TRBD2,TGTGCCAGCAGTCTGAGACTAGCGGGAAGATCCTACGAGCAGTACTTC,CASSLRLAGRSYEQYF
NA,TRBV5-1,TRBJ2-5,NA,TGCGCCAGCAGCTTCTCCGAGACCCAGTACTTC,CASSFSETQYF
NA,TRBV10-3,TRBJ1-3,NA,TGTGCCATCAGTGAAGGGGGGCTCCCTGGAAACACCATATATTTT,CAISEGGLPGNTIYF
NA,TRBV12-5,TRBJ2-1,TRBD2,TGTGCTAGTGGTTTGGTGAAAACTAGCGTTCCCTACAATGAGCAGTTCTTC,CASGLVKTSVPYNEQFF
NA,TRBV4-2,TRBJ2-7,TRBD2,TGTGCCAGCAGCCAAGATCGGGGGGGGCTGGACGAGCAGTACTTC,CASSQDRGGLDEQYF
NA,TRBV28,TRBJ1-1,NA,TGTGCCAGCAGTTTTTATCGGCCTGGGAGCACTGAAGCTTTCTTT,CASSFYRPGSTEAFF
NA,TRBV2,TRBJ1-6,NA,TGTGCCAGCAGCAGGGAGCGCCATAATTCACCCCTCCACTTT,CASSRERHNSPLHF
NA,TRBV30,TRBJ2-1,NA,TGTGCCCTAAACTCCCGAAGCTCCTACAATGAGCAGTTCTTC,CALNSRSSYNEQFF
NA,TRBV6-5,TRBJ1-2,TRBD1,TGTGCCAGCAGCCTTAGACAGGGAGACGGCTACACCTTC,CASSLRQGDGYTF
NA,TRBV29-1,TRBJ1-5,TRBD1,TGCAGCGTGGGGGGACAGCAGAATCAGCCCCAGCATTTT,CSVGGQQNQPQHF
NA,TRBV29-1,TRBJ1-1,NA,TGCAGCGTGACCTGGACCAAGTTGAACACTGAAGCTTTCTTT,CSVTWTKLNTEAFF